The 10 T cell receptor beta chains presented below share a single source sample, sequenced in a study of post-analysis software for immune sequencing data. Study results and caveats: Relative to controls, patients had five TRBV segments at higher frequency, with TRBV5-6, TRBV5-1 and TRBV20-1 among these.

TCR beta cDNA libraries had unique molecular identifiers. TCRdb redid the calling of the PCR reads with MiXCR, one entry per CDR3 protein. The sample lists some 260,000 distinct CDR3 sequences; less than 40% were seen once. Their antigen targets remain unknown. The material sequenced was blood. Receptors originate from a girl under 18 with multiple sclerosis.

With regard to this clonotype: A junction end diverges from the germline sequence, so it may reflect a read error. The J gene is TRBJ2-2, the V gene TRBV5-1, with 7 bases fitting TRBD1. The length of the CDR3 is 14 residues. CDR1 and CDR2 from the germline V gene are SGHRS and YFSETQ. The DNA of the CDR3 is TGCGCCAGCAGCCTGACAGGGAACACCGGGGAGCGGTTTTTT. Translating it yields CASSLTGNTGERFF.

The CDR3 sequence is CASSPGTGLDGYTF. The CDR3 region has the DNA TGTGCCAGCAGCCCTGGGACAGGCTTGGATGGCTACACCTTC. The V and J genes are TRBV7-9 and TRBJ1-2; 8 positions agree with TRBD1. The V segment lost 5 bases and the J segment 6 bases; nucleotides outside the gene matches: 8. The CDR3 totals 14 residues. Germline V lookup: CDR1 SEHNR, CDR2 FQNEAQ (reference sequence).

This clonotype was observed at least ten times. This chain uses TRBV29-1 with TRBJ1-5; possibly TRBD1 for D (5 bases). The CDR3 is 14 residues long. In germline, CDR1 is SQVTM, CDR2 ANQGSEA. V lost 1 base and J lost 6, with 13 bases in between. The CDR3: CSVEGGVEGQPQHF. CDR3 bases: TGCAGCGTTGAAGGGGGGGTCGAGGGTCAGCCCCAGCATTTT.

This clonotype showed up just once. This sequence joins TRBV10-3 and TRBJ2-1; 10 positions match TRBD1. CDR1 and CDR2 from the germline V gene are ENHRY and SYGVKD. This CDR3 region has 18 residues. The V and J ends lost 3 bases and 6 bases, in that order; junction bases with no gene match: 14. The CDR3 spells CAISDFGGQGGVLNEQFF. CDR3 sequence (DNA): TGTGCCATCAGTGACTTCGGAGGACAGGGGGGGGTACTCAATGAGCAGTTCTTC.

The chain is built from TRBV13 and TRBJ1-2; D remains unclear. Germline assignment: CDR1 PRHDT and CDR2 FYEKMQ (reference sequence). This CDR3 is 14 amino acids long. V dropped 5 bases and J dropped 6 bases, with 16 bases sitting between them. CDR3 in DNA: TGTGCCAGCAGCCCGACGCACAGAAGAGATGGCTACACCTTC. This translates into CASSPTHRRDGYTF.

V is TRBV20-1 and J is TRBJ2-7, with TRBD1 matching over 8 bases. This CDR3 has 12 residues. V was clipped by 3 bases and J by 6 bases; unmatched bases: 4. CDR1 and CDR2 (germline): DFQATT, SNEGSKA (reference sequence). CDR3 coding DNA: TGCAGTGCTAGGGACAGGGAGACCGAGCAGTACTTC. Protein sequence: CSARDRETEQYF.

This clonotype has ten or more counts. This CDR3 is CAISGDRVGTQYF. CDR3 in DNA: TGTGCCATCAGTGGGGACAGGGTAGGGACCCAGTACTTC. The chain recombines TRBV10-3 with TRBJ2-5; TRBD1 matches 9 bases. The V and J ends lost 4 bases and 7 bases, in that order; junction bases with no gene match: 4. Germline V gives CDR1 ENHRY, CDR2 SYGVKD. CDR3 length equals 13 residues.

There are many counts of this clonotype. The chain carries TRBV20-1 and TRBJ2-5; TRBD1 matches 9 bases. Germline V gene data show CDR1 as DFQATT and CDR2 as SNEGSKA (reference sequence). The CDR3 extends over 15 amino acids. V shed 0 bases, J shed 4 bases, and the junction held 6 bases outside the gene matches. CDR3 sequence: CSARDVRQGGETQYF. The CDR3 DNA sequence: TGCAGTGCTAGAGATGTGAGACAGGGGGGAGAGACCCAGTACTTC.

This clonotype has only a few counts. This chain links TRBV29-1 with TRBJ2-3, with no clear D. Germline V gene lookup returns CDR1 SQVTM and CDR2 ANQGSEA. The CDR3 is made up of 17 amino acids. V shed 2 bases and J shed 0 bases, with 18 bases lying between them. CDR3 residues: CSVELVAHLGSTDTQYF. For the CDR3, the DNA is TGCAGCGTTGAATTGGTCGCACACCTCGGTAGCACAGATACGCAGTATTTT.

On this clonotype itself: A much larger clone is a single base away; this may be a read error. The V call is TRBV5-1, the J call TRBJ2-1; 8 bases align to TRBD2. The CDR3 sequence is 15 residues long. From germline, CDR1 is SGHRS and CDR2 YFSETQ. The ends lost 4 bases at V and 6 bases at J; junction bases unmatched: 9. CDR3 coding DNA: TGCGCCAGCAGCCCACGAGCGGGAGAGGTCAATGAGCAGTTCTTC. It encodes CASSPRAGEVNEQFF.